This T cell receptor (beta chain) was recorded in a study of T cell changes during pregnancy in multiple sclerosis. The ends were cut back, 5 bases at V and 4 bases at J, with 11 bases in the middle. The germline V gene encodes CDR1 SEHNR and CDR2 FQNEAQ (reference sequence). CDR3 length equals 13 residues. This clone counts as medium-sized. The method was immunoSEQ multiplex PCR; TCRdb's version includes in-frame clones alone and lacks a portion of them. The sample has about 38,000 clones; 70% to 90% are singletons. The rearrangement joins TRBV7-9 to TRBJ2-5; a possible D gene is TRBD2 (5 bases). This sample comprised CD4+ T cells from peripheral blood mononuclear cells, obtained before pregnancy. The clonotype originates from a female donor with multiple sclerosis, enrolled in a pregnancy study. CDR3 sequence reads: CASSPRGPETQYF. In DNA, the CDR3 is TGTGCCAGCAGCCCCCGAGGGCCAGAGACCCAGTACTTC. Based on the CDR3 plus reference TRBV7-9 and TRBJ2-5, the full variable domain is DTGVSQNPRHKITKRGQNVTFRCDPISEHNRLYWYRQTLGQGPEFLTYFQNEAQLEKSRLLSDRFSAERPKGSFSTLEIQRTEQGDSAMYLCASSPRGPETQYFGPGTRLLVL.